What follows are 3 T cell receptor beta chains derived from one specimen sequenced in a study of cytomegalovirus exposure and HLA in healthy donors. Some clones are missing from TCRdb's copy, which holds only in-frame ones; the method was immunoSEQ multiplex PCR. The sample has around 120,000 clones; 88% are singletons. Sequenced: PBMCs. Receptors originate from a woman aged 18-29 years in good health and CMV-seropositive.

The rearrangement joins TRBV28 to TRBJ2-7; TRBD2 might be the D (6 bases). V was shortened by 1 base and J by 3 bases, with 16 bases between the two germline ends. The CDR3 is 16 amino acids. Germline CDR1 MDHEN, CDR2 SYDVKM. The CDR3 protein is CASSLYSGSRFYEQYF. DNA of the CDR3: TGTGCCAGCAGTTTATATTCCGGGAGTAGGTTCTACGAGCAGTACTTC. Filled out from reference TRBV28 and TRBJ2-7, the complete variable domain reads DVKVTQSSRYLVKRTGEKVFLECVQDMDHENMFWYRQDPGLGLRLIYFSYDVKMKEKGDIPEGYSVSREKKERFSLILESASTNQTSMYLCASSLYSGSRFYEQYFGPGTRLTVT.

This clone was counted once. The J gene is TRBJ2-5, the V gene TRBV7-6; 14 nucleotides align to TRBD2. Germline loops: CDR1 SGHVS, CDR2 FNYEAQ. CDR3 length equals 18 residues. V trimming: 2 bases; J trimming: 5 bases; junction bases outside the gene matches: 10. CDR3 in DNA: TGTGCCAGCAGCTTAAGCCGACTAGCGGGAGGGCCGGGGGAGACCCAGTACTTC. Its translation: CASSLSRLAGGPGETQYF.

The rearrangement links TRBV5-1 to TRBJ1-3; D is undetermined. CDR3 length: 16 amino acids. Trimming removed 0 bases from V and 3 bases from J, with 13 bases in between. Germline CDR1 SGHRS, CDR2 YFSETQ. The CDR3 coding sequence is TGCGCCAGCAGCTTGGGCCCCGGCGGTGGTGGAAACACCATATATTTT. It codes for CASSLGPGGGGNTIYF.